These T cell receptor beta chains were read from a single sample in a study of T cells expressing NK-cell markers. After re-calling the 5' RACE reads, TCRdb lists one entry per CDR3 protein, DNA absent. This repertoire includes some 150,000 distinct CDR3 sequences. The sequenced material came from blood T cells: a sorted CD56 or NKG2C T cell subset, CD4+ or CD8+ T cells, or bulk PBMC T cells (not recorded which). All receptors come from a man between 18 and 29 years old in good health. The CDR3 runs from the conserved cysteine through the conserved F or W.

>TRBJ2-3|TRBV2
CASFTEREGLGTQYF
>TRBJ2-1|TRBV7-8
CASSPGTSWDEQFF
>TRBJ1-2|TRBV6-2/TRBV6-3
CASSYVSPQWNYGYTF
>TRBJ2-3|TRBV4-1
CASSRQQGTVTDTQYF
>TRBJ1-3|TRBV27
CASSPRDTGPGNTIYF
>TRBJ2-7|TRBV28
CASTTDLDLYEQYF
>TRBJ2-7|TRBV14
CASSQGQPLQQYF
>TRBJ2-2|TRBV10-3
CAIRDGTLNTGELFF
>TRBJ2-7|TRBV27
CASSLSPSGAYEQYF
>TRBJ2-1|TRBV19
CASSSLTATSYNEQFF
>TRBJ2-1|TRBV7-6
CASSFSAGYEQFF
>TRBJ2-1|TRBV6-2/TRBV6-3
CASSERGGEYEQFF
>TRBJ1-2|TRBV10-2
CASSLQVRSGYTF
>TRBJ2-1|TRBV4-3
CASSQNRVTTRYNEQFF
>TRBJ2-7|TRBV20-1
CSARDPRGDYEQYF
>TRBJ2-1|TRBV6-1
CAIGPGQGTNEQFF
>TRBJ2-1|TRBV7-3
CASSLWGGDEQFF
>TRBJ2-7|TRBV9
CASSVAGGPYEQYF
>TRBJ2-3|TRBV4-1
CASSRTSPRDTQYF
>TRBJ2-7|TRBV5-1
CASSFNRAYEQYF
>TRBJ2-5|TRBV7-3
CASSLVGLDQETQYF
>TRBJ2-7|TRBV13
CASSHVGGSQLYEQYF
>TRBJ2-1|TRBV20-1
CSARGEAGGGEQFF
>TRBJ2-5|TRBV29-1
CSAGDPQETQYF
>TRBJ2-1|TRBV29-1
CSVRAGYNEQFF
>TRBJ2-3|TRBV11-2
CASSLLASGTFRDTQYF
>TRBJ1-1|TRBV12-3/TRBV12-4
CASSSGMNTEAFF
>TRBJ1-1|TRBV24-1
CATSDTGRNTEAFF
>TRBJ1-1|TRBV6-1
CASNEDRLNTEAFF
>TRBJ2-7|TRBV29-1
CSVETRRTGGTYEQYF
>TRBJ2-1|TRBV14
CASSRTDYNEQFF
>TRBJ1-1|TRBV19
CASSSAGNTEAFF
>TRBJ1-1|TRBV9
CASSVTNMNTEAFF
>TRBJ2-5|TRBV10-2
CASGGGMEETQYF
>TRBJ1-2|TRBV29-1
CSVGTGDGYTF
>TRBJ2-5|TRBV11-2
CASSLVAPQETQYF
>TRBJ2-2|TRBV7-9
CASSLVSTNTGELFF
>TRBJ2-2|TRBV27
CASSTYRNTGELFF
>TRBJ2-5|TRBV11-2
CASSDKGREGPGETQYF
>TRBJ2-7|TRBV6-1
CASSLQGAYEQYF
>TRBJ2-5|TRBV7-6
CASSTGMETQYF
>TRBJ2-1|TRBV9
CASSVNGLAGEDEQFF